A selection of T cell receptor beta chains follows, all from one sample in a study of shared clonotypes between healthy human individuals. Data came from immunoSEQ multiplex PCR; TCRdb stores just in-frame clones and leaves some out. This table holds about 980,000 clones, 70% to 85% found once. Sequencing was carried out using memory CD4+ T cells sorted from blood. The receptors were gathered from a man younger than 30 in good health. The CDR3 runs from the conserved cysteine through the conserved F or W. A D gene is named only where the DNA matches it firmly. Where a row states a size, it is once, few, many or the class of an expanded clone; other rows omit it.

clone_size cdr3_length j_call d_call v_call cdr3_aa cdr3_nt
- 16 TRBJ2-3 - TRBV5-4 CASSLGGGPSGDTQYF TGTGCCAGCAGCTTGGGTGGGGGCCCGTCGGGAGATACGCAGTATTTT
once 13 TRBJ1-1 - TRBV2 CASRGQANTEAFF TGTGCCAGCAGAGGACAAGCGAACACTGAAGCTTTCTTT
- 16 TRBJ2-2 TRBD1 TRBV4-3 CASSPGQGARTGELFF TGCGCCAGCAGCCCCGGACAGGGGGCGAGAACCGGGGAGCTGTTTTTT
- 16 TRBJ1-1 TRBD1 TRBV5-1 CASSLTGAGGNTEAFF TGCGCCAGCAGCTTAACAGGGGCCGGAGGTAACACTGAAGCTTTCTTT
- 14 TRBJ1-1 - TRBV12-5 CASGLATGNTEAFF TGTGCTAGTGGTTTGGCTACGGGGAACACTGAAGCTTTCTTT
few 12 TRBJ2-2 - TRBV7-2 CASRRGPGELFF TGTGCCAGCAGGAGGGGCCCCGGGGAGCTGTTTTTT
few 14 TRBJ2-5 - TRBV6-1 CATILMGAKETQYF TGTGCCACCATTCTTATGGGTGCTAAAGAGACCCAGTACTTC
- 15 TRBJ1-1 - TRBV19 CASSLPRMANTEAFF TGTGCCAGTAGTCTTCCACGAATGGCAAACACTGAAGCTTTCTTT
- 16 TRBJ2-5 - TRBV9 CASSQGLTGSQETQYF TGTGCCAGCAGCCAGGGATTAACAGGAAGTCAGGAGACCCAGTACTTC
few 16 TRBJ1-2 TRBD1 TRBV6-1 CASSVDRTQRNYGYTF TGTGCCAGCAGTGTGGACAGGACCCAACGGAACTATGGCTACACCTTC
- 15 TRBJ1-5 TRBD1 TRBV6-1 CASMRFGTGDQPQHF TGTGCCAGCATGCGGTTCGGGACAGGGGACCAGCCCCAGCATTTT
few 13 TRBJ2-1 - TRBV29-1 CSVVTGYYNEQFF TGCAGCGTTGTAACAGGGTACTACAATGAGCAGTTCTTC
- 17 TRBJ2-3 TRBD2 TRBV5-1 CASSSLGTSGTADTQYF TGCGCCAGCAGCTCTTTAGGGACTAGCGGGACAGCAGATACGCAGTATTTT
- 14 TRBJ1-1 TRBD1 TRBV10-3 CAISQGQGGAQAFF TGTGCCATCAGCCAAGGACAGGGGGGGGCCCAAGCTTTCTTT
- 15 TRBJ2-7 - TRBV6-1 CASNPRIGETYEQYF TGTGCCAGCAATCCGAGGATCGGGGAAACCTACGAGCAGTACTTC
- 14 TRBJ1-1 - TRBV7-9 CASSLAGVNTEAFF TGTGCCAGCAGCTTAGCAGGGGTTAACACTGAAGCTTTCTTT
few 16 TRBJ2-3 TRBD2 TRBV9 CASSDSSGVGTDTQYF TGTGCCAGCAGCGACAGTAGCGGGGTTGGCACAGATACGCAGTATTTT
- 18 TRBJ2-6 TRBD1 TRBV7-9 CASSSKQGALIGANVLTF TGTGCCAGCAGCTCAAAGCAGGGGGCGCTAATTGGGGCCAACGTCCTGACTTTC
- 15 TRBJ2-2 - TRBV7-2 CASSPAAVDTGELFF TGTGCCAGCAGCCCGGCAGCAGTGGACACCGGGGAGCTGTTTTTT
- 14 TRBJ1-1 TRBD1 TRBV2 CASARSGTGGRAFF TGTGCCAGCGCACGATCCGGGACAGGGGGCCGTGCTTTCTTT
- 14 TRBJ2-1 - TRBV2 CASDVTRSGGEQFF TGTGCCAGCGATGTTACTCGGTCCGGGGGAGAGCAGTTCTTC
many 13 TRBJ1-2 TRBD1 TRBV6-1 CASTAGTAYGYTF TGTGCCAGCACCGCCGGGACAGCTTATGGCTACACCTTC